Shown below are 5 T cell receptor beta chains from a single sample sequenced in a study of blood T cells in healthy people across ages. A J-beta primer mix and a sample-barcoded 5' primer were used in a second PCR of about 6 to 12 cycles. TCRdb analysed the 5' RACE reads with MiXCR anew, one entry per CDR3 protein. The profile shows about a million distinct CDR3 sequences, roughly 52% of them singletons. The sample taken for sequencing was blood. The receptors were sampled from a man aged 25 to 45 in good health.

V gene TRBV7-2 combines with J gene TRBJ1-4, with TRBD1 identical over 10 bases. J was trimmed by 8 bases and V by 5 bases; bases with no gene match: 8. CDR3 size: 15 residues. In germline, CDR1 is SGHTA, CDR2 FQGNSA. Here the CDR3 reads CASSKWTGGREKLFF. The CDR3 coding sequence is TGTGCCAGCAGCAAATGGACAGGGGGTAGGGAAAAACTGTTTTTT.

The CDR3 here is CASSGEGHQPQHF. CDR3 nucleotide sequence: TGTGCCAGCAGTGGCGAGGGGCATCAGCCCCAGCATTTT. J is TRBJ1-5 and V is TRBV2; weak D call: TRBD1 (5 bases). V lost 4 bases to trimming and J lost 5 bases, with 9 bases between them. This CDR3 spans 13 amino acids. Germline loops: CDR1 SNHLY, CDR2 FYNNEI.

The chain joins TRBV5-1 to TRBJ2-3; D not resolved. Between the trimmed V and J ends, which lost 6 bases and 0 bases, there was a span of 8 bases. Germline loops: CDR1 SGHRS, CDR2 YFSETQ. This CDR3 comprises 13 residues. The DNA for the CDR3 is TGCGCCAGCAACGAGACTAGCACAGATACGCAGTATTTT. Its translation is CASNETSTDTQYF.

The V call is TRBV2, the J call TRBJ1-2; weak D call: TRBD1 (5 bases). V lost 4 bases and J lost 8, with 17 bases in between. The germline V gene has CDR1 SNHLY and CDR2 FYNNEI. This CDR3 spans 14 amino acids. Written as DNA, the CDR3 is TGTGCCAGCAGTGTTCAGGGAATTTCGAGCGGCTACACCTTC. Protein sequence: CASSVQGISSGYTF.

The CDR3 sequence is CTSSPEGGLARQETQYF. The CDR3 bases are TGCACCAGCAGCCCGGAGGGGGGGCTAGCGAGGCAAGAGACCCAGTACTTC. The chain joins TRBV1 to TRBJ2-5; the D call of TRBD2 is as the table states it, not checked on the DNA. TRBV1 constitutes a pseudogene. This CDR3 comprises 17 residues.